Listed below are T cell receptor beta chains from one sample, sequenced in a study of T cell responses to AZD1222 COVID-19 vaccine. Some clones are missing from TCRdb's copy, which holds only in-frame ones; the method was immunoSEQ multiplex PCR. In the table there are about 130,000 clones, around 90% of which are singletons. This specimen was peripheral blood, taken on day 0 of AZD1222 vaccination. The receptor source for this set is an adult in good health. Both conserved end residues are part of each CDR3. A D gene is named only where the DNA matches it firmly. Size is omitted from some rows. Given values are once, few, many or a class for expanded clones.

size	D	V	J	CDR3	DNA
.	.	TRBV19	TRBJ2-2	CASSIWGANTGELFF	TGTGCCAGTAGTATCTGGGGGGCGAACACCGGGGAGCTGTTTTTT
once	.	TRBV19	TRBJ2-2	CASSIAGGFAGELFF	TGTGCCAGTAGTATAGCCGGAGGGTTCGCCGGGGAGCTGTTTTTT
.	.	TRBV3-1/TRBV3-2	TRBJ2-5	CASSQVPGETQYF	TGTGCCAGCAGCCAAGTCCCCGGAGAGACCCAGTACTTC
.	.	TRBV20-1	TRBJ1-1	CSASGGSRGNTEAFF	TGCAGTGCTAGTGGGGGATCCCGAGGCAACACTGAAGCTTTCTTT
.	.	TRBV6-5	TRBJ1-5	CASREEAVRNQPQHF	TGTGCCAGCAGGGAGGAGGCGGTACGCAATCAGCCCCAGCATTTT
.	TRBD2	TRBV3-1/TRBV3-2	TRBJ2-2	CASSQVSSGVTGELFF	TGTGCCAGCAGCCAAGTGTCTAGCGGGGTGACCGGGGAGCTGTTTTTT
.	.	TRBV2	TRBJ2-7	CASSEAFEGYYF	TGTGCCAGCAGTGAAGCTTTCGAGGGCTACTACTTC
.	TRBD1	TRBV11-2	TRBJ1-1	CASSLDLGTANTEAFF	TGTGCCAGCAGCTTAGATTTGGGGACAGCTAACACTGAAGCTTTCTTT
once	TRBD1	TRBV3-1/TRBV3-2	TRBJ1-2	CASSQGTGGYTF	TGTGCCAGCAGCCAAGGGACAGGTGGCTACACCTTC
few	TRBD1	TRBV6-2/TRBV6-3	TRBJ2-7	CASRYRDRGLRYSYEQYF	TGTGCCAGCAGGTACCGGGACAGGGGATTAAGATACTCCTACGAGCAGTACTTC
.	.	TRBV19	TRBJ1-1	CASSIPPSNTEAFF	TGTGCCAGTAGTATCCCCCCATCGAACACTGAAGCTTTCTTT
.	TRBD1	TRBV4-2	TRBJ2-3	CASSQDQGTAQDTQYF	TGTGCCAGCAGCCAAGATCAAGGGACAGCCCAGGATACGCAGTATTTT
.	.	TRBV5-6	TRBJ2-7	CASSLAPDGAYEQYF	TGTGCCAGCAGCTTGGCCCCCGACGGAGCCTACGAGCAGTACTTC
.	.	TRBV19	TRBJ1-4	CASTTPRDRSEKLFF	TGTGCCAGTACCACCCCGAGGGACCGAAGTGAAAAACTGTTTTTT
.	.	TRBV11-2	TRBJ1-4	CASSSTGIYNEKLFF	TGTGCCAGCAGCTCAACCGGGATATATAATGAAAAACTGTTTTTT
.	.	TRBV19	TRBJ1-1	CASSGRVSPPLNTEAFF	TGTGCCAGTAGTGGCAGGGTGTCTCCGCCCCTGAACACTGAAGCTTTCTTT
.	TRBD1	TRBV3-1/TRBV3-2	TRBJ2-7	CASSQVRDRGSYEQYF	TGTGCCAGCAGCCAGGTCCGGGACAGGGGCTCCTACGAGCAGTACTTC
.	TRBD1	TRBV24-1	TRBJ1-2	CATSDPGTVPFYTF	TGTGCCACCAGTGACCCAGGGACAGTTCCCTTCTACACCTTC
.	TRBD1	TRBV2	TRBJ2-7	CASRGTGLYEQYF	TGTGCCAGCCGAGGGACAGGGTTGTACGAGCAGTACTTC
.	TRBD2	TRBV7-2	TRBJ2-3	CASGGGPSTDTQYF	TGTGCCAGCGGCGGGGGTCCTAGCACAGATACGCAGTATTTT
.	.	TRBV7-3	TRBJ2-1	CASSSRRSSYNEQFF	TGTGCCAGCAGCTCCAGACGCAGCTCCTACAATGAGCAGTTCTTC
once	.	TRBV15	TRBJ2-7	CATSRAEWGYEQYF	TGTGCCACCAGCAGAGCTGAGTGGGGCTACGAGCAGTACTTC
.	.	TRBV20-1	TRBJ1-3	CSASWQDGNTIYF	TGCAGTGCTAGTTGGCAGGACGGAAACACCATATATTTT
.	.	TRBV9	TRBJ2-2	CASSVGQSNTGELFF	TGTGCCAGCAGCGTAGGCCAGTCGAACACCGGGGAGCTGTTTTTT
.	TRBD2	TRBV5-6	TRBJ2-1	CASRWGLANEQFF	TGTGCCAGCAGGTGGGGACTAGCGAATGAGCAGTTCTTC
once	.	TRBV19	TRBJ2-5	CASSIGGQETQYF	TGTGCCAGTAGTATAGGCGGTCAAGAGACCCAGTACTTC
.	.	TRBV7-9	TRBJ2-5	CASSPQLGAEQETQYF	TGTGCCAGCAGCCCCCAACTAGGAGCGGAACAAGAGACCCAGTACTTC
.	TRBD2	TRBV9	TRBJ2-5	CASSVGLAGRETQYF	TGTGCCAGCAGCGTAGGACTAGCGGGGCGTGAGACCCAGTACTTC
.	TRBD1	TRBV7-9	TRBJ1-5	CASSLGARQGLVQPQHF	TGTGCCAGCAGCTTGGGCGCGAGACAGGGTTTGGTACAGCCCCAGCATTTT
.	.	TRBV28	TRBJ1-5	CASIIAGDSNQPQHF	TGTGCCAGCATTATCGCAGGGGATAGCAATCAGCCCCAGCATTTT
.	TRBD1	TRBV19	TRBJ1-4	CASSDTGDTNEKLFF	TGTGCCAGTAGTGACACAGGGGACACTAATGAAAAACTGTTTTTT
.	.	TRBV28	TRBJ2-7	CASSLGQPYEQYF	TGTGCCAGCAGTTTAGGGCAGCCCTACGAGCAGTACTTC
.	.	TRBV25-1	TRBJ1-5	CASSHGTNQPQHF	TGTGCCAGCAGCCACGGGACCAATCAGCCCCAGCATTTT
.	.	TRBV18	TRBJ2-7	CASSPLDRDEQYF	TGTGCCAGCTCACCACTAGACAGAGACGAGCAGTACTTC
.	.	TRBV12-3/TRBV12-4	TRBJ1-2	CASSLGGSYGYTF	TGTGCCAGCAGTTTAGGGGGATCCTATGGCTACACCTTC
.	TRBD1	TRBV19	TRBJ1-5	CASSTIRQGNQPQHF	TGTGCCAGTAGTACGATTCGACAGGGTAATCAGCCCCAGCATTTT
.	.	TRBV2	TRBJ1-3	CASSARGPRGGNTIYF	TGTGCCAGCAGTGCCCGAGGGCCCAGAGGTGGAAACACCATATATTTT